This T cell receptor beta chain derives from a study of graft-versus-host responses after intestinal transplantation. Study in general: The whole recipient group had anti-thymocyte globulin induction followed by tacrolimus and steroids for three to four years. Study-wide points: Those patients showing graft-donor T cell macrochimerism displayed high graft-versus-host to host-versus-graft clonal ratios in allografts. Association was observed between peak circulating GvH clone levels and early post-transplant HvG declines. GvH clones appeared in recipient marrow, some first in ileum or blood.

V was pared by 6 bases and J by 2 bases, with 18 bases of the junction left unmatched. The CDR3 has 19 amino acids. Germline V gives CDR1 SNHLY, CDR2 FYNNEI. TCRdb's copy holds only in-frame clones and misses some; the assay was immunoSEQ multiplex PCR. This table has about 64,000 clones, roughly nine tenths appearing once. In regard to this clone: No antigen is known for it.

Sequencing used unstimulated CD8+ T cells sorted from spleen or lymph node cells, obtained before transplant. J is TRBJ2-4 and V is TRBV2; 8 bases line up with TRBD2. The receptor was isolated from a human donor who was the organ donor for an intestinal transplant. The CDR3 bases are TGTGCCAGCAGGCCTAGGCCAGCGGGAGAGTTCGAGACCAAAAACATTCAGTACTTC. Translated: CASRPRPAGEFETKNIQYF.